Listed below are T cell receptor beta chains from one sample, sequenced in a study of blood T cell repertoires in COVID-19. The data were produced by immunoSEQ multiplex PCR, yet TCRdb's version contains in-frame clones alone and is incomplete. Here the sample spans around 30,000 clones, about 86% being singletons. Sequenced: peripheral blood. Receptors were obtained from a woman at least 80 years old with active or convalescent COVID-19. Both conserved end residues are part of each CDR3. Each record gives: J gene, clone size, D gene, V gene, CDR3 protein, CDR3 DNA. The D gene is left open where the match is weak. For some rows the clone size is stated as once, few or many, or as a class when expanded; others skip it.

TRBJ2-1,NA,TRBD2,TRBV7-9,CASSRLASSSYNEQFF,TGTGCCAGCAGCCGACTAGCGTCCAGCTCCTACAATGAGCAGTTCTTC
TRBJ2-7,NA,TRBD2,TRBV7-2,CASSVREGSYEQYF,TGTGCCAGCAGCGTCAGGGAGGGGTCCTACGAGCAGTACTTC
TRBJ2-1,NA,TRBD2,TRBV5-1,CASSLAETSGGPNEQFF,TGCGCCAGCAGCTTGGCTGAGACTAGCGGGGGGCCCAATGAGCAGTTCTTC
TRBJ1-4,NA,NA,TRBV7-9,CASSSGGTQEKLFF,TGTGCCAGCAGCTCGGGAGGGACACAAGAAAAACTGTTTTTT
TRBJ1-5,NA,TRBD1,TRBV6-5,CASNSQGPVGQPQHF,TGTGCCAGCAACTCACAGGGGCCGGTGGGACAGCCCCAGCATTTT
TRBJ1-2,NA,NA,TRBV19,CASSIRGPRQAGYGYTF,TGTGCCAGTAGTATTCGGGGTCCCCGACAGGCGGGCTATGGCTACACCTTC
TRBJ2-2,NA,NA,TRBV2,CASSVRQGRNTGELFF,TGTGCCAGCAGTGTGAGGCAGGGAAGGAACACCGGGGAGCTGTTTTTT
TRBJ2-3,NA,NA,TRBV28,CASSEGGSTDTQYF,TGTGCCAGCAGCGAAGGCGGTAGCACAGATACGCAGTATTTT
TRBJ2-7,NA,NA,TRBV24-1,CATSDKQSSYEQYF,TGTGCCACCAGTGACAAACAATCCTCCTACGAGCAGTACTTC
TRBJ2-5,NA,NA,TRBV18,CASSPGRQETQYF,TGTGCCAGCTCACCAGGTCGGCAAGAGACCCAGTACTTC
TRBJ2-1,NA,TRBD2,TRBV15,CATSSGGRDTEQFF,TGTGCCACCAGCAGTGGCGGGAGGGATACTGAGCAGTTCTTC
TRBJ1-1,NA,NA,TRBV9,CASSQHVRGSAEAFF,TGTGCCAGCAGCCAGCACGTAAGAGGCAGCGCTGAAGCTTTCTTT
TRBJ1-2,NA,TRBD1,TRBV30,CAWSVVEGASSYGYTF,TGTGCCTGGAGTGTTGTGGAGGGGGCAAGTTCCTATGGCTACACCTTC
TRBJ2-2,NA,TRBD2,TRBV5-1,CASSRTSGSNGELFF,TGCGCCAGCAGCAGGACTAGCGGGAGTAACGGGGAGCTGTTTTTT
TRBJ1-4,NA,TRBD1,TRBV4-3,CASSQARTGQDEKLFF,TGCGCCAGCAGCCAGGCCCGGACAGGGCAGGATGAAAAACTGTTTTTT
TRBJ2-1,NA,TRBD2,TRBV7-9,CASSLLEAGPYNEQFF,TGTGCCAGCAGCTTATTGGAAGCGGGGCCCTACAATGAGCAGTTCTTC
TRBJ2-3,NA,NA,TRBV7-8,CASSLARGNSYTDTQYF,TGTGCCAGCAGCTTAGCCCGAGGGAATTCCTACACAGATACGCAGTATTTT
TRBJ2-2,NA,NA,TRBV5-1,CASIPSGERYTGELFF,TGCGCCAGCATCCCATCCGGGGAAAGGTACACCGGGGAGCTGTTTTTT
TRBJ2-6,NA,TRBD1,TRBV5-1,CASSLVGGPGANVLTF,TGCGCCAGCAGCTTGGTAGGGGGCCCTGGGGCCAACGTCCTGACTTTC
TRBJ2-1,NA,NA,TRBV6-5,CASSYSIGALFF,TGTGCCAGCAGTTACTCGATAGGGGCCCTCTTCTTC
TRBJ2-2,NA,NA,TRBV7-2,CASSRTRTGELFF,TGTGCCAGCAGCCGCACGAGAACCGGGGAGCTGTTTTTT
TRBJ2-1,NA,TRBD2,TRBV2,CASSQGLAGVNEQFF,TGTGCCAGCAGCCAGGGACTAGCGGGAGTCAATGAGCAGTTCTTC
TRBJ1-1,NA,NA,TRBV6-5,CASSRGFWSGAEAFF,TGTGCCAGCAGTCGGGGGTTTTGGAGCGGCGCTGAAGCTTTCTTT
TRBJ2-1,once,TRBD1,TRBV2,CASSGTGGWANEQFF,TGTGCCAGCAGCGGGACAGGGGGTTGGGCCAATGAGCAGTTCTTC
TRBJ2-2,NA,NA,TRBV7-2,CASSLKRVYSGFPGELFF,TGTGCCAGCAGCCTGAAAAGGGTTTATAGCGGATTTCCCGGGGAGCTGTTTTTT
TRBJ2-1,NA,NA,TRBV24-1,CATSAGYNEQFF,TGTGCCACCAGTGCGGGTTACAATGAGCAGTTCTTC
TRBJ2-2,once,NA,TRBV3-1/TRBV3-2,CASSHRGTGELFF,TGTGCCAGCAGCCATCGGGGGACCGGGGAGCTGTTTTTT
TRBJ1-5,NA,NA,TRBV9,CASSVGGESNQPQHF,TGTGCCAGCAGCGTAGGGGGAGAAAGCAATCAGCCCCAGCATTTT
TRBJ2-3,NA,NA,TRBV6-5,CASSPRGAADTQYF,TGTGCCAGCAGTCCCAGGGGAGCGGCGGATACGCAGTATTTT
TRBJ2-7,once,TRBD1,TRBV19,CASSLHPGQGYEQYF,TGTGCCAGTAGTCTCCACCCGGGACAGGGTTACGAGCAGTACTTC
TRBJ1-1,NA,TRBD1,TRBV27,CASSPRDRNTEAFF,TGTGCCAGCAGTCCCCGGGACAGGAACACTGAAGCTTTCTTT